This T cell receptor beta chain was sequenced in a study of CD8 T cells in Susac syndrome. Random hexamers served to reverse transcribe roughly 0.45 to 1 ug RNA. The method of amplification for TCR beta CDR3 was immunoSEQ multiplex PCR, covering 54 Vbeta and 13 Jbeta. TCRdb reprocessed the immunoSEQ multiplex PCR reads with MiXCR, giving one entry per CDR3 protein. Of approximately 230,000 distinct CDR3 sequences in the sample, 90% to 95% are singletons; the top ten hold approximately 0.07%. From germline, CDR1 is SGHAT and CDR2 FQNNGV. J was trimmed by 9 bases and V by 1 base; bases with no gene match: 2. This CDR3 has 15 amino acids. Turning to this clonotype: Its antigen is currently unknown.

Overall study results and limits: Individuals included in the TCR sequencing and HLA analysis were acknowledged by the study to be relatively few in number.

It was negative isolation that provided the CD8+ and CD4+ T cells, whereas TEMRA cells were enriched by FACS. The sequencing input was CD4+ T cells from PBMCs. The chain combines TRBV11-2 with TRBJ2-5; 16 bases match TRBD2. The receptor was derived from a human donor with multiple sclerosis. The CDR3 DNA sequence: TGTGCCAGCAGCTTAGTGGGACTAGCGGGGGGGGCCCAGTACTTC. This gives the protein CASSLVGLAGGAQYF.